This TCR beta chain was captured by sequencing in a study of T cells in Graves' hyperthyroidism and ophthalmopathy. Study-wide points: Researchers found most expanded thyroid clonotypes above 0.001 in blood as well. Separation of ophthalmopathy from stable hyperthyroidism was achieved by a 13 V-J model.

The study defined stable Graves' hyperthyroidism as no ophthalmopathy progression within 18 months. Orbital computed tomography and thyroid ultrasound, together with serum TRAb and thyroxine and clinical symptoms, were used for diagnoses. V gave up 7 bases and J gave up 3 bases; unmatched junction bases: 3. The length of the CDR3 is 13 residues. The germline CDR1 and CDR2 sequences are KGHDR and SFDVKD. This clonotype has only a few counts. What it binds is not known. The CDR3 regions of TCR beta were amplified from RNA transcripts. The HTBI primer set drove a first-round RT-PCR of the TCR CDR3. One entry per CDR3 protein results from TCRdb running MiXCR on the multiplex PCR reads. The sample consists of a few hundred thousand distinct CDR3 sequences, more than 12% of them appearing once.

This chain links TRBV24-1 with TRBJ2-5; 8 bases are shared with TRBD1. The receptor was isolated from a woman in her twenties or thirties with Graves' hyperthyroidism. The material sequenced was blood. For the CDR3, the DNA is TGTGCCACCAGGCAGGGGGCAAAAGAGACCCAGTACTTC. It specifies CATRQGAKETQYF.